This T cell receptor (beta chain) was sequenced during a study of T cells in Graves' hyperthyroidism and ophthalmopathy. The CDR3 covers 15 residues. Germline V gene data show CDR1 as SNHLY and CDR2 as FYNNEI. RNA transcripts gave rise to amplified TCR beta CDR3 regions. The HTBI set primed first-round TCR CDR3 RT-PCR. From the multiplex PCR reads, TCRdb called clonotypes with MiXCR, one entry per CDR3 protein. The repertoire includes 500,000 to 650,000 distinct CDR3 sequences, 40% to 50% of them detected once, and roughly 45% sits in the top ten. The TCR sequence derives from an adult woman with Graves' disease, either hyperthyroidism or ophthalmopathy (not recorded which). V usage is TRBV2 and J usage is TRBJ1-6, with D tentatively TRBD1 (6 bases). Sequencing was carried out using peripheral blood or thyroid tissue (not recorded which). DNA for the CDR3: TGTGCTACCCTTGGACAGACAGAAAGGGGTTCACCCCTCCACTTT. As protein: CATLGQTERGSPLHF.